This T cell receptor (beta chain) was sequenced during a study of blood T cell repertoires in COVID-19. TCRdb's copy holds only in-frame clones and misses some; the assay was immunoSEQ multiplex PCR. The sample contains around 260,000 clones, approximately 90% of which appear only once. V lost 5 bases to trimming and J lost 7 bases, with 21 bases between them. The CDR3 has 15 amino acids. From germline, CDR1 is MNHEY and CDR2 SVGEGT. The source is a man younger than 35 with active or convalescent COVID-19. The chain uses TRBV6-2 or TRBV6-3 and TRBJ2-7, with D maybe TRBD2 (5 bases). The specimen was peripheral blood. The CDR3 nucleotides are TGTGCCAGCAGTCAGTCTGGAGCGGCCCTTGGGGAGCAGTACTTC. Amino acid sequence: CASSQSGAALGEQYF.